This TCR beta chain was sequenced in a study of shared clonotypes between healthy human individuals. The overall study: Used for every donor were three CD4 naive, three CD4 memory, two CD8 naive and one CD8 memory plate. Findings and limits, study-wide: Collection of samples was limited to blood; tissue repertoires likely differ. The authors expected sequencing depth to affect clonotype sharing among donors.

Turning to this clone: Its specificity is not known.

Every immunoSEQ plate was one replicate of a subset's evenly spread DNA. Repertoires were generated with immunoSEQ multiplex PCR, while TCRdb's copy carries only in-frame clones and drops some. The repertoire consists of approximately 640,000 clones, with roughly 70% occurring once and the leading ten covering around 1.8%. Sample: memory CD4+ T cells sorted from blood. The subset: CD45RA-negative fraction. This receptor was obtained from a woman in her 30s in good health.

The CDR3 DNA is TGTGCCAGCAGCCTCTCCGGACGGCTCAATCAGCCCCAGCATTTT. This sequence encodes CASSLSGRLNQPQHF. The chain combines TRBV7-9 with TRBJ1-5, with D uncertain. The germline gives CDR1 SEHNR, CDR2 FQNEAQ (reference sequence). This CDR3 has 15 residues. V gave up 5 bases and J gave up 3 bases, with 14 bases separating them. Based on the CDR3 plus reference TRBV7-9 and TRBJ1-5, the full variable domain is DTGVSQNPRHKITKRGQNVTFRCDPISEHNRLYWYRQTLGQGPEFLTYFQNEAQLEKSRLLSDRFSAERPKGSFSTLEIQRTEQGDSAMYLCASSLSGRLNQPQHFGDGTRLSIL.